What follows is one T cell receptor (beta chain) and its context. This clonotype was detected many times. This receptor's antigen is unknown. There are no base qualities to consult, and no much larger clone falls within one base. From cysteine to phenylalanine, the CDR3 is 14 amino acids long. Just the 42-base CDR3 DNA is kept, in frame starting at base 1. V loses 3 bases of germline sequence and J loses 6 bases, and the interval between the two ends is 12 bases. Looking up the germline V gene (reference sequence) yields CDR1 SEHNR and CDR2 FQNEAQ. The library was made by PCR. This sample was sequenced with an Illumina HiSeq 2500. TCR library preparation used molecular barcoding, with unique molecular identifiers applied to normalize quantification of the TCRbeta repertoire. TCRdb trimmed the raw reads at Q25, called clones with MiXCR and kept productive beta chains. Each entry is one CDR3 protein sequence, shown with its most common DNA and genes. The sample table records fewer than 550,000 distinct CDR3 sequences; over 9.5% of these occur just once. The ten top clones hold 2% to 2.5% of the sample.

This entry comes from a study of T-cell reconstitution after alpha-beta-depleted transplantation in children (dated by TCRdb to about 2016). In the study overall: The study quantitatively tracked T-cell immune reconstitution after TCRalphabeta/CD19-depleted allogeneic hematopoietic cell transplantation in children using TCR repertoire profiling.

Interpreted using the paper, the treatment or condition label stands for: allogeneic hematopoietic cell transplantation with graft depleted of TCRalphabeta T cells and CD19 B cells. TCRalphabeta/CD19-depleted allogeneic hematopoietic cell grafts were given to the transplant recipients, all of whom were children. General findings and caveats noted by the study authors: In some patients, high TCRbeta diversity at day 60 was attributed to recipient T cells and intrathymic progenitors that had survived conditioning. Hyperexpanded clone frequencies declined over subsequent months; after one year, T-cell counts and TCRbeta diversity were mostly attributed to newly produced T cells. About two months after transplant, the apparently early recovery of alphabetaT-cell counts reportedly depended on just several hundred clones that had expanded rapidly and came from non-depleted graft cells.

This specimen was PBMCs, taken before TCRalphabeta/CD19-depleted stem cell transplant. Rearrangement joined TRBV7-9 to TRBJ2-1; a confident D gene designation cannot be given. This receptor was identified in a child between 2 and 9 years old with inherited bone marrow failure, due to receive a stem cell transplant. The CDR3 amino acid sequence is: CASSLSLRGNEQFF. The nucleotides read TGTGCCAGCAGCTTGTCCCTAAGAGGCAATGAGCAGTTCTTC.